This entry lists 22 T cell receptor beta chains sequenced from one sample in a study of long-term antiretroviral therapy in people with HIV. immunoSEQ v3.0 was run at survey level. Data came from immunoSEQ multiplex PCR; TCRdb stores just in-frame clones and leaves some out. The sample carries about 29,000 clones, around 80% recorded once. The sequences come from unsorted PBMCs, collected 1.5 years before starting antiretroviral therapy. The receptors stem from a man aged 18 to 30 with HIV.

This chain connects TRBV5-4 to TRBJ2-5, with 11 bases identical to TRBD2. In germline, CDR1 is SGHNT, CDR2 YYREEE (reference sequence). The CDR3 is 18 amino acids. Losses at the gene ends were 0 bases for V and 4 bases for J; bases not matched to a gene: 11. CDR3 DNA sequence: TGTGCCAGCAGCTTGGATTTTTCTAGCGGGAGGCAGGGAGAGACCCAGTACTTC. As protein: CASSLDFSSGRQGETQYF.

CDR3 residues: CATSKFDGYTQETQYF. For the CDR3, the DNA is TGTGCCACCAGCAAGTTCGACGGATACACCCAAGAGACCCAGTACTTC. This chain joins TRBV15 and TRBJ2-5; D is uncertain. Germline V gives CDR1 LNHNV, CDR2 YYDKDF (reference sequence). The V end lost 4 bases, the J end lost 1 base, and 16 bases lay between the germline ends. The CDR3 loop spans 16 amino acids. Complete variable domain (other parts from reference TRBV15 and TRBJ2-5): DAMVIQNPRYQVTQFGKPVTLSCSQTLNHNVMYWYQQKSSQAPKLLFHYYDKDFNNEADTPDNFQSRRPNTSFCFLDIRSPGLGDTAMYLCATSKFDGYTQETQYFGPGTRLLVL.

The chain employs TRBV30 and TRBJ1-2; D remains ambiguous. V was pared by 2 bases and J by 8 bases, with 15 bases between. The CDR3 is 13 amino acids. Germline loops: CDR1 GTSNPN, CDR2 SVGIG (reference sequence). The CDR3 region has the DNA TGTGCCTGGAGTACCCGGGTTCGGCGGGGCTACACCTTC. This encodes CAWSTRVRRGYTF.

This clone was picked up one time. V usage is TRBV5-1 and J usage is TRBJ1-6; D ambiguous. CDR1 is SGHRS, CDR2 YFSETQ, per germline. This CDR3 has 15 residues. The germline V and J ends were trimmed by 4 bases and 7 bases, with 15 bases remaining between them. DNA of the CDR3: TGCGCCAGCAGCCGCGCTGGCAGGAACAATTCACCCCTCCACTTT. Translation gives CASSRAGRNNSPLHF.

This rearrangement joins TRBV7-3 to TRBJ2-1, with TRBD2 matching 13 bases. Per the germline V gene, CDR1 is SGHTA and CDR2 is FQGTGA. The V segment lost 5 bases and the J segment 3 bases; nucleotides outside the gene matches: 1. The CDR3 runs to 15 residues. The CDR3 DNA sequence: TGTGCCAGCAGCACTAGCGGGAGGGACTACAATGAGCAGTTCTTC. This encodes CASSTSGRDYNEQFF.

This clone has more than one count but fewer than ten. The chain recombines TRBV30 with TRBJ1-6, with D hard to call. The germline V and J ends were trimmed by 2 bases and 10 bases, with 6 bases remaining between them. Germline lookup yields CDR1 GTSNPN and CDR2 SVGIG (reference sequence). The CDR3 loop spans 11 amino acids. The CDR3 DNA is TGTGCCTGGAGTATTGACTCACCCCTCCACTTT. This sequence encodes CAWSIDSPLHF.

The V call is TRBV18, the J call TRBJ2-7; 12 bases line up with TRBD1. The CDR3 totals 16 residues. Germline CDR1 and CDR2: KGHSH and LQKENI. Trimming removed 4 bases from V and 4 bases from J; junction bases left unmatched: 8. CDR3 in amino acids: CASSLFGTGGGYEQYF. CDR3 DNA: TGTGCCAGCTCACTTTTTGGGACAGGGGGCGGATACGAGCAGTACTTC.

In its sample, this clone was seen a few times. One end of the junction fails to match germline, which may point to a read error. The chain combines TRBV7-8 with TRBJ1-5; no definite D call. This CDR3 has 14 amino acids. The germline V gene has CDR1 SGHVS and CDR2 FQNEAQ. This CDR3 reads CASSPMEWDQTQHF. The CDR3 DNA sequence: TGTGCCAGCAGTCCTATGGAGTGGGATCAGACCCAGCATTTT.

This clone was counted only a few times. The chain combines TRBV5-1 with TRBJ2-2; possibly TRBD1 for D (6 bases). CDR3 length equals 14 residues. The germline V gene has CDR1 SGHRS and CDR2 YFSETQ. The V end was cut by 4 bases, the J end by 1 base, with 8 bases between. CDR3: CASSMTGNTGELFF. CDR3 bases: TGCGCCAGCAGCATGACAGGGAACACCGGGGAGCTGTTTTTT.

J is TRBJ2-1 and V is TRBV27; D might be TRBD1 or TRBD2, each matching 5 bases. Germline loops: CDR1 MNHEY, CDR2 SMNVEV (reference sequence). The V gene lost 5 bases and the J gene lost 3 bases, with 14 bases spanning the gap. This CDR3 comprises 15 residues. The CDR3 spells CASSEQARGYNEQFF. The CDR3 DNA reads TGTGCCAGCAGTGAACAGGCCCGGGGCTACAATGAGCAGTTCTTC.

The chain uses TRBV25-1 and TRBJ1-1, with D unresolved. V gave up 4 bases and J gave up 8 bases, with 8 bases separating them. Germline V gene sequence: CDR1 MGHDK, CDR2 SYGVNS. The CDR3 loop spans 11 amino acids. The CDR3 is CASSGGVEAFF. The CDR3 DNA is TGTGCCAGCAGTGGTGGGGTGGAAGCTTTCTTT.

The chain combines TRBV18 with TRBJ2-3; 8 nucleotides align to TRBD2. This CDR3 is 14 amino acids long. V trimming: 4 bases; J trimming: 11 bases; junction bases outside the gene matches: 11. CDR1 is KGHSH, CDR2 LQKENI, per germline. The chain's CDR3 is CASSLTSEEAGQYF. Written as DNA, the CDR3 is TGTGCCAGCTCACTGACTAGCGAGGAGGCTGGGCAGTATTTT.

Only one count was recorded for this clone. This rearrangement joins TRBV27 to TRBJ1-1; the D gene is possibly TRBD1 (6 bases). CDR3 length equals 16 residues. Germline assignment: CDR1 MNHEY and CDR2 SMNVEV (reference sequence). Deletions cut 5 bases from V and 0 bases from J, with 16 bases between. This chain's CDR3 is CASSPEGGRMNTEAFF. CDR3 bases: TGTGCCAGCAGTCCCGAGGGGGGTAGGATGAACACTGAAGCTTTCTTT.

The V gene is TRBV9, the J gene TRBJ1-2, with D unclear. The CDR3 contains 16 residues. Trimming took off 0 bases at V and 3 bases at J, with 15 bases between the two ends. Per germline, CDR1 SGDLS and CDR2 YYNGEE. CDR3 nucleotides: TGTGCCAGCAGCGTAGACCCTAGACGTGAGGACTATGGCTACACCTTC. It yields the protein CASSVDPRREDYGYTF.

On this clone itself: Other DNA sequences from this sample encode an identical CDR3 as well. This chain uses TRBV19 with TRBJ2-3; D gene ambiguous. Germline V lookup: CDR1 LNHDA, CDR2 SQIVND (reference sequence). The CDR3 extends over 13 amino acids. Trimming shortened V by 5 bases and J by 0 bases, and 6 bases separated the two germline ends. The CDR3 DNA reads TGTGCCAGTAGTCCAGGTAGCACAGATACGCAGTATTTT. Its protein is CASSPGSTDTQYF.

The chain is built from TRBV7-3 and TRBJ2-7; 10 bases align to TRBD2. The V segment lost 5 bases and the J segment 6 bases; nucleotides outside the gene matches: 10. This CDR3 is built from 15 residues. Germline CDR1 is SGHTA and CDR2 is FQGTGA. In DNA form, the CDR3 reads TGTGCCAGCAGCGCCGTAGCGGGAGGTTTAGGCGAGCAGTACTTC. Translated, it gives CASSAVAGGLGEQYF.

This clone was recorded a few times. This sequence joins TRBV5-1 and TRBJ1-6; 8 bases map to TRBD1. There are 14 residues in the CDR3. Trimming removed 3 bases from V and 10 bases from J; junction bases left unmatched: 6. The V gene's germline CDR1 is SGHRS and CDR2 YFSETQ. The CDR3 bases are TGCGCCAGCAGCTCGGACAGGGCCCAGTCACCCCTCCACTTT. It specifies CASSSDRAQSPLHF.

The rearrangement joins TRBV5-5 to TRBJ2-7, with TRBD2 matching 11 bases. V gave up 3 bases and J gave up 0 bases; unmatched junction bases: 2. The CDR3 totals 15 residues. Germline V gene data show CDR1 as SGHKS and CDR2 as YYEKEE (reference sequence). The CDR3 region has the DNA TGTGCCAGCAGCTGGACTAGCGGGTTCTCCTACGAGCAGTACTTC. Protein sequence: CASSWTSGFSYEQYF.

V usage is TRBV5-6 and J usage is TRBJ1-3; D is undetermined. V dropped 0 bases and J dropped 2 bases, with 6 bases sitting between them. The CDR3 covers 14 residues. CDR1 and CDR2 (germline): SGHDT, YYEEEE. The DNA for the CDR3 is TGTGCCAGCAGCTTGGGGAGTCCTGGAAACACCATATATTTT. The encoded protein is CASSLGSPGNTIYF.

For the CDR3, the DNA is TGTGCCAGCAGCCCTTCGACGGTCTCTGGAAACACCATATATTTT. Translating it yields CASSPSTVSGNTIYF. The chain employs TRBV7-9 and TRBJ1-3; D unresolved. The V end was cut by 5 bases, the J end by 0 bases, with 11 bases between. This CDR3 region has 15 residues. Germline lookup yields CDR1 SEHNR and CDR2 FQNEAQ (reference sequence). Looking up the rest from reference TRBV7-9 and TRBJ1-3 gives the full variable domain: DTGVSQNPRHKITKRGQNVTFRCDPISEHNRLYWYRQTLGQGPEFLTYFQNEAQLEKSRLLSDRFSAERPKGSFSTLEIQRTEQGDSAMYLCASSPSTVSGNTIYFGEGSWLTVV.

The chain recombines TRBV6-6 with TRBJ1-4; D perhaps matches TRBD1 (6 bases). The germline gives CDR1 MNHNY, CDR2 SVGAGI (reference sequence). The CDR3 length is 13 residues. Trimming stripped 7 bases from V and 3 bases from J, with 9 bases between. The CDR3 loop is CASKGGSNEKLFF. CDR3 bases: TGTGCCAGCAAGGGGGGGTCTAATGAAAAACTGTTTTTT.

The rearrangement uses TRBV19 and TRBJ2-7, with D unresolved. Trimming pared 1 base from V and 5 bases from J, leaving 12 bases between. The germline CDR1 and CDR2 sequences are LNHDA and SQIVND (reference sequence). The CDR3 totals 14 residues. The CDR3 region has the DNA TGTGCCAGTAGTATAGTAATCGGCGTGAACGAGCAGTACTTC. Its protein is CASSIVIGVNEQYF.